This TCR beta chain originates from a study of cytomegalovirus exposure and HLA in healthy donors. Study-wide background: Assignment to the Caucasian-associated ancestry cluster applied to about 80% of the 300 to 500 genotyped donors. Findings and limits, study-wide: Indistinguishable V segments, including TRBV6-2 and TRBV6-3, were excluded. Accurate prediction of HLA-A and HLA-B alleles (for most subjects) was reportedly achieved from TCR beta sequences. Altogether, 164 TCR beta chains were recorded as cytomegalovirus-associated.

The trim removed 6 bases at V and 4 bases at J, leaving 7 bases unmatched. This CDR3 contains 15 residues. Germline V gene lookup returns CDR1 MNHNY and CDR2 SVGAGI (reference sequence). The primer mix had 60 Vbeta and 13 Jbeta primers. TCRdb's copy holds only in-frame clones and misses some; the assay was immunoSEQ multiplex PCR. This sample has some 180,000 clones; around 75% occur once, and the top ten carry 2.9%. A word on this clone: Its antigen is not known.

Sequenced input: PBMCs. The receptor was derived from a male donor in good health and CMV-seronegative. This rearrangement joins TRBV6-6 to TRBJ2-1, with 9 bases aligning to TRBD2. The CDR3 sequence is CASSPSGRRYNEQFF. CDR3 nucleotides: TGTGCCAGCAGCCCGAGCGGGAGGCGATACAATGAGCAGTTCTTC.